What follows are 30 T cell receptor beta chains derived from one specimen sequenced in a study of blood T cell repertoires in COVID-19. TCRdb keeps only in-frame clones here, not all; method: immunoSEQ multiplex PCR. The sample has about 88,000 clones, 90% seen once; the top ten hold under 2%. The sequenced sample was peripheral blood. These receptors all come from a man aged 55 to 69 with acute or convalescent COVID-19.

The chain is built from TRBV5-6 and TRBJ1-3; D gene ambiguous. The CDR3 is 16 amino acids. Trimming stripped 4 bases from V and 1 base from J, with 15 bases between. Germline V lookup: CDR1 SGHDT, CDR2 YYEEEE. CDR3 region: CASSAPDGGSGNTIYF. CDR3 bases: TGTGCCAGCAGCGCCCCCGACGGAGGGTCTGGAAACACCATATATTTT.

The V call is TRBV7-9, the J call TRBJ2-7; a weak D match, TRBD1 (6 bases). V was trimmed by 5 bases and J by 4 bases, leaving 15 bases between them. The CDR3 is made up of 14 amino acids. Germline V gives CDR1 SEHNR, CDR2 FQNEAQ (reference sequence). The CDR3 bases are TGTGCCAGCAGCAAAGGGACATCGGCGTACGAGCAGTACTTC. Translating gives CASSKGTSAYEQYF.

This chain uses TRBV3-1 (or the pseudogene TRBV3-2) with TRBJ1-4; D gene ambiguous. This CDR3 is 16 amino acids long. CDR1 is LGHDT, CDR2 YNNKEL, per germline (reference sequence). V lost 5 bases to trimming and J lost 4 bases, with 17 bases between them. The CDR3 nucleotides are TGTGCCAGCAGCGACAACCTTCCTGCTCTTAATGAAAAACTGTTTTTT. This translates into CASSDNLPALNEKLFF.

The chain is built from TRBV2 and TRBJ2-7, with TRBD2 matching over 8 bases. V was pared by 6 bases and J by 3 bases, with 7 bases of the junction left unmatched. Germline CDR1 and CDR2: SNHLY and FYNNEI. This CDR3 has 14 amino acids. The CDR3 is CASSKAGAGYEQYF. CDR3 sequence (DNA): TGTGCCAGCAGCAAAGCGGGAGCGGGCTACGAGCAGTACTTC. Complete variable domain (other parts from reference TRBV2 and TRBJ2-7): EPEVTQTPSHQVTQMGQEVILRCVPISNHLYFYWYRQILGQKVEFLVSFYNNEISEKSEIFDDQFSVERPDGSNFTLKIRSTKLEDSAMYFCASSKAGAGYEQYFGPGTRLTVT.

This clone was seen only once. CDR3 bases: TGTGCCAGCAGGGACCGGGGAGGGATGAACACTGAAGCTTTCTTT. It yields the protein CASRDRGGMNTEAFF. V gene TRBV2 combines with J gene TRBJ1-1; no reliable D call. The length of the CDR3 is 15 residues. Trimming cost V 6 bases and J 0 bases, with 14 bases left between them. CDR1 SNHLY and CDR2 FYNNEI come from the germline V gene.

The rearrangement links TRBV3-1 (or the pseudogene TRBV3-2) to TRBJ2-2, with TRBD1 matching 8 bases. Unmatched junction bases numbered 7, after V lost 5 bases and J lost 5 bases. The CDR3 covers 15 residues. Germline V gives CDR1 LGHDT, CDR2 YNNKEL (reference sequence). This chain's CDR3 is CASSKDREFTGELFF. Written as DNA, the CDR3 is TGTGCCAGCAGCAAGGACAGGGAATTTACCGGGGAGCTGTTTTTT.

CDR3 loop: CATSDTGYQPQHF. CDR3 DNA: TGTGCCACCAGTGATACAGGGTACCAGCCCCAGCATTTT. The J gene is TRBJ1-5, the V gene TRBV24-1, with a possible D match to TRBD1 (6 bases). With 3 bases removed from V and 7 bases from J, the gap between germline ends came to 9 bases. This CDR3 has 13 residues. The V gene's germline CDR1 is KGHDR and CDR2 SFDVKD.

This clone has only a few counts. The same CDR3 arises from other DNA sequences in this sample as well. The J gene is TRBJ2-7, the V gene TRBV7-2; 11 bases line up with TRBD2. V dropped 3 bases and J dropped 4; count of bases not matched to a gene: 2. This CDR3 spans 14 amino acids. Germline CDR1 and CDR2: SGHTA and FQGNSA. The CDR3 sequence is CASSFGTSGYEQYF. CDR3 in DNA: TGTGCCAGCAGCTTCGGGACTAGCGGATACGAGCAGTACTTC.

The V gene is TRBV11-1, the J gene TRBJ2-3, with a tentative D call TRBD2 (5 bases). The V gene lost 3 bases and the J gene lost 1 base, with 14 bases spanning the gap. The CDR3 has 16 amino acids. The germline gives CDR1 SGHAT, CDR2 FQDESV (reference sequence). Here the CDR3 DNA reads TGTGCCAGCAGCTTCGGGGTCAGCCCCGGCACAGATACGCAGTATTTT. This encodes CASSFGVSPGTDTQYF.

The genes are TRBV7-2 and TRBJ2-7; no clear D gene. The CDR3 contains 12 residues. The V gene's germline CDR1 is SGHTA and CDR2 FQGNSA. V was pared by 1 base and J by 3 bases, with 4 bases between. Written as DNA, the CDR3 is TGTGCCAGCAGCTTAGAACACTACGAGCAGTACTTC. This sequence encodes CASSLEHYEQYF.

The CDR3 DNA sequence: TGTGCCAGTAACCGGGACAGCACGAGTGAGCAGTTCTTC. Protein sequence: CASNRDSTSEQFF. This chain uses TRBV19 with TRBJ2-1; 7 bases line up with TRBD1. The CDR3 extends over 13 amino acids. Germline values: CDR1 LNHDA, CDR2 SQIVND (reference sequence). The J segment lost 9 bases and the V segment lost 7 bases, leaving 9 bases of the junction unmatched.

V gene TRBV30 combines with J gene TRBJ2-7; perhaps TRBD2 as D (5 bases). The germline V gene encodes CDR1 GTSNPN and CDR2 SVGIG (reference sequence). This CDR3 contains 12 residues. V was shortened by 3 bases and J by 4 bases, with 10 bases between the two germline ends. The chain's CDR3 is CAWSLDWYEQYF. In DNA form, the CDR3 reads TGTGCCTGGAGCCTGGACTGGTACGAGCAGTACTTC.

The chain carries TRBV5-1 and TRBJ2-6; D may be TRBD1 (6 bases). This CDR3 region has 19 residues. Per the germline V gene, CDR1 is SGHRS and CDR2 is YFSETQ. Trimming left V 4 bases short and J 4 bases short, with 24 bases between. Here the CDR3 DNA reads TGCGCCAGCAGCCTAGAGGGCCTACCAACAGGGTTGGGGGCCAACGTCCTGACTTTC. Protein sequence: CASSLEGLPTGLGANVLTF. The whole variable domain, filled in from reference TRBV5-1 and TRBJ2-6, reads KAGVTQTPRYLIKTRGQQVTLSCSPISGHRSVSWYQQTPGQGLQFLFEYFSETQRNKGNFPGRFSGRQFSNSRSEMNVSTLELGDSALYLCASSLEGLPTGLGANVLTFGAGSRLTVL.

This chain links TRBV5-1 with TRBJ1-4; a weak D match, TRBD1 (6 bases). This CDR3 region has 17 residues. V shed 4 bases and J shed 5 bases, with 21 bases lying between them. From germline, CDR1 is SGHRS and CDR2 YFSETQ. The CDR3 sequence is CASSPVGTSGGNEKLFF. CDR3 coding DNA: TGCGCCAGCAGCCCCGTGGGGACATCGGGGGGGAATGAAAAACTGTTTTTT.

The V call is TRBV19, the J call TRBJ1-5, with D uncertain. The germline V and J ends were trimmed by 5 bases and 4 bases, with 12 bases remaining between them. Per the germline V gene, CDR1 is LNHDA and CDR2 is SQIVND (reference sequence). The CDR3 extends over 14 amino acids. DNA for the CDR3: TGTGCCAGTAGTTCTCTACTCCAAAATCAGCCCCAGCATTTT. Protein: CASSSLLQNQPQHF.

This chain uses TRBV7-2 with TRBJ2-3; TRBD1 agrees at 8 bases. V was pared by 5 bases and J by 0 bases, with 4 bases of the junction left unmatched. The CDR3 has 15 amino acids. The germline CDR1 and CDR2 sequences are SGHTA and FQGNSA. Here the CDR3 DNA reads TGTGCCAGCAGCCCGGACAGGGCGAGCACAGATACGCAGTATTTT. Amino acid sequence: CASSPDRASTDTQYF.

V usage is TRBV6-5 and J usage is TRBJ2-3; 7 bases are a match to TRBD1. Germline V gene data show CDR1 as MNHEY and CDR2 as SVGAGI. J was trimmed by 3 bases and V by 2 bases; bases with no gene match: 5. CDR3 length: 15 residues. CDR3 sequence: CASSYEGARTDTQYF. The CDR3 DNA is TGTGCCAGCAGTTACGAGGGGGCCCGGACAGATACGCAGTATTTT.

The rearrangement links TRBV5-1 to TRBJ1-1; 7 bases match TRBD1. Losses at the gene ends were 4 bases for V and 7 bases for J; bases not matched to a gene: 13. Germline-derived CDR1 and CDR2 are SGHRS and YFSETQ. The length of the CDR3 is 15 residues. As DNA, the CDR3 is TGCGCCAGCAGCCCTCTGGACAGGCTCATGGTTGAAGCTTTCTTT. It specifies CASSPLDRLMVEAFF.

The CDR3 is CASSLGGTGFYEQYF. The CDR3 bases are TGTGCCAGCAGCTTAGGCGGGACAGGGTTCTACGAGCAGTACTTC. The gene calls are TRBV11-3 and TRBJ2-7; 9 bases fit TRBD1. The CDR3 is 15 residues long. CDR1 and CDR2 (germline): SGHNT, YENEEA. Trimming at V came to 1 base and at J to 3 bases, leaving 4 bases not matched to a gene.

V is TRBV5-1 and J is TRBJ2-7; 8 bases map to TRBD1. The CDR3 covers 15 residues. V was clipped by 4 bases and J by 1 base; unmatched bases: 7. The germline V gene encodes CDR1 SGHRS and CDR2 YFSETQ. The CDR3 spells CASSVTGDRSYEQYF. CDR3 DNA sequence: TGCGCCAGCAGCGTAACCGGGGACAGGTCCTACGAGCAGTACTTC.

The chain joins TRBV5-1 to TRBJ2-2; tentative D call: TRBD1 (6 bases). Trimming stripped 4 bases from V and 1 base from J, with 11 bases between. The length of the CDR3 is 15 residues. Germline values: CDR1 SGHRS, CDR2 YFSETQ. The CDR3 DNA reads TGCGCCAGCAGCCCTCGACAGGAGAACACCGGGGAGCTGTTTTTT. Its translation is CASSPRQENTGELFF. The full variable domain, rest sourced from reference TRBV5-1 and TRBJ2-2, is KAGVTQTPRYLIKTRGQQVTLSCSPISGHRSVSWYQQTPGQGLQFLFEYFSETQRNKGNFPGRFSGRQFSNSRSEMNVSTLELGDSALYLCASSPRQENTGELFFGEGSRLTVL.

Note on this clone: One end of the junction is discordant with germline, which a read error may explain. The chain couples TRBV5-1 to TRBJ2-1; 7 bases are a match to TRBD1. CDR3 length: 17 amino acids. Per germline, CDR1 SGHRS and CDR2 YFSETQ. The CDR3 here is CASSPRPTGENYHEQFF. The CDR3 DNA sequence: TGCGCCAGCAGCCCGCGGCCAACAGGGGAGAACTACCATGAGCAGTTCTTC. Based on the CDR3 plus reference TRBV5-1 and TRBJ2-1, the full variable domain is KAGVTQTPRYLIKTRGQQVTLSCSPISGHRSVSWYQQTPGQGLQFLFEYFSETQRNKGNFPGRFSGRQFSNSRSEMNVSTLELGDSALYLCASSPRPTGENYHEQFFGPGTRLTVL.

J is TRBJ2-2 and V is TRBV11-2, with 8 bases matching TRBD1. This CDR3 comprises 15 residues. J gave up 7 bases and V 5 bases, and 9 bases lay outside the gene matches. Germline V gene sequence: CDR1 SGHAT, CDR2 FQNNGV. The CDR3: CASSHDRGIYGELFF. As DNA, the CDR3 is TGTGCCAGCAGCCACGACAGGGGTATTTACGGGGAGCTGTTTTTT.

This sequence joins TRBV6-5 and TRBJ2-2, with 9 bases aligning to TRBD1. V lost 4 bases to trimming and J lost 4 bases; unmatched junction nucleotides: 4. Germline V CDR1 and CDR2: MNHEY, SVGAGI. The CDR3 is 15 amino acids. CDR3 protein: CASSFWTGVTGELFF. The CDR3 nucleotides are TGTGCCAGCAGTTTTTGGACAGGGGTCACCGGGGAGCTGTTTTTT.

The rearrangement uses TRBV28 and TRBJ1-1; the match to TRBD1 covers 9 bases. The CDR3 has 14 amino acids. V was clipped by 3 bases and J by 10 bases; unmatched bases: 9. CDR1 is MDHEN and CDR2 is SYDVKM in the germline V gene. As DNA, the CDR3 is TGTGCCAGCAGTTTTGCCGGACAGGGGTATAGAGCTTTCTTT. The encoded protein is CASSFAGQGYRAFF.

The chain is built from TRBV9 and TRBJ2-1, with TRBD2 matching over 9 bases. The V gene's germline CDR1 is SGDLS and CDR2 YYNGEE. Germline trimming cut 0 bases from V and 4 bases from J; bases unmatched to any gene: 5. The CDR3 has 16 residues. CDR3 coding DNA: TGTGCCAGCAGCGTAGGGGCTAGCGGGACTTACAATGAGCAGTTCTTC. This gives the protein CASSVGASGTYNEQFF.

The CDR3 reads CASSANRLSYEQYF. CDR3 bases: TGTGCCAGCTCAGCCAACAGGCTCTCCTACGAGCAGTACTTC. The rearrangement joins TRBV18 to TRBJ2-7; D might be TRBD1 (5 bases). Germline-derived CDR1 and CDR2 are KGHSH and LQKENI. This CDR3 region has 14 residues. Between the trimmed V and J ends, which lost 5 bases and 0 bases, there was a span of 11 bases.

V and J are TRBV6-5 and TRBJ2-5; 12 bases align to TRBD2. CDR3 length equals 14 residues. Germline CDR1 reads MNHEY; CDR2 reads SVGAGI. V lost 5 bases and J lost 3; bases outside the gene matches: 1. For the CDR3, the DNA is TGTGCCAGCAGTCGGACTAGCGGGAAAGAGACCCAGTACTTC. It is translated as CASSRTSGKETQYF.

This chain joins TRBV7-8 and TRBJ2-3; 7 bases are a match to TRBD1. The CDR3 is 15 residues long. The J segment lost 3 bases and the V segment lost 5 bases, leaving 8 bases of the junction unmatched. CDR1 is SGHVS, CDR2 FQNEAQ, per germline. In DNA form, the CDR3 reads TGTGCCAGCAGCCCCGACAGGGTCGCGACAGATACGCAGTATTTT. This sequence encodes CASSPDRVATDTQYF.

The J gene is TRBJ2-1, the V gene TRBV25-1; no definite D call. There are 14 residues in the CDR3. Germline V CDR1 and CDR2: MGHDK, SYGVNS. V lost 4 bases and J 0 bases, leaving 7 bases between the germline ends. CDR3 region: CASSAVNSYNEQFF. CDR3 in DNA: TGTGCCAGCAGTGCGGTTAACTCCTACAATGAGCAGTTCTTC.